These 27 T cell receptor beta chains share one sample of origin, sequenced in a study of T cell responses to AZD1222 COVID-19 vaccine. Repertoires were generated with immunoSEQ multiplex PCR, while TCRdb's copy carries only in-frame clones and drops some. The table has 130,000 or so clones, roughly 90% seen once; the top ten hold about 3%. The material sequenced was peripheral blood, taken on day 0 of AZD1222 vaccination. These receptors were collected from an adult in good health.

The CDR3 reads CSVEFPPEASGRVGEQYF. In DNA form, the CDR3 reads TGCAGCGTTGAATTTCCCCCGGAGGCTAGCGGGAGAGTAGGCGAGCAGTACTTC. This chain links TRBV29-1 with TRBJ2-7, with 10 bases that match TRBD2. With V trimmed by 2 bases and J by 6 bases, 19 bases remained unmatched. Germline values: CDR1 SQVTM, CDR2 ANQGSEA. CDR3 size: 18 residues.

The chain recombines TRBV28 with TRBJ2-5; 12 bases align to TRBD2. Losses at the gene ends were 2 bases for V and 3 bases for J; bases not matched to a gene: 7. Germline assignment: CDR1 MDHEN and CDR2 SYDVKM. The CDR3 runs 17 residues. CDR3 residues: CASSLLAGGPSKETQYF. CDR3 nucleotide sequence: TGTGCCAGCAGTTTACTAGCGGGAGGGCCCTCGAAAGAGACCCAGTACTTC. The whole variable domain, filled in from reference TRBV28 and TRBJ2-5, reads DVKVTQSSRYLVKRTGEKVFLECVQDMDHENMFWYRQDPGLGLRLIYFSYDVKMKEKGDIPEGYSVSREKKERFSLILESASTNQTSMYLCASSLLAGGPSKETQYFGPGTRLLVL.

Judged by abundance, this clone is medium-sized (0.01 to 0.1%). The chain's CDR3 is CASSLTPGRQETQYF. DNA of the CDR3: TGTGCCAGCAGCTTAACGCCCGGGAGACAAGAGACCCAGTACTTC. The rearrangement links TRBV7-3 to TRBJ2-5, with TRBD2 as a possible D gene (6 bases). CDR3 length: 15 amino acids. V was cut by 0 bases and J by 2 bases, with 10 bases left in between. Germline V gene lookup returns CDR1 SGHTA and CDR2 FQGTGA.

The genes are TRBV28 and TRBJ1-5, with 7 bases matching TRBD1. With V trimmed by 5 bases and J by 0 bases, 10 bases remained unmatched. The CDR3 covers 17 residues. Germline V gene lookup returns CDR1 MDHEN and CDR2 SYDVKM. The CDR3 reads CASSTGQAPYSNQPQHF. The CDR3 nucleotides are TGTGCCAGCAGTACAGGACAGGCGCCATATAGCAATCAGCCCCAGCATTTT.

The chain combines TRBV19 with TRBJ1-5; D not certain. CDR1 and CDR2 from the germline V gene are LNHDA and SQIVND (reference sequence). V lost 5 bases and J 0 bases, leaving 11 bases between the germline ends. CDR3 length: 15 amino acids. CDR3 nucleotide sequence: TGTGCCAGTAGTGTGTACACCTATAGCAATCAGCCCCAGCATTTT. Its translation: CASSVYTYSNQPQHF.

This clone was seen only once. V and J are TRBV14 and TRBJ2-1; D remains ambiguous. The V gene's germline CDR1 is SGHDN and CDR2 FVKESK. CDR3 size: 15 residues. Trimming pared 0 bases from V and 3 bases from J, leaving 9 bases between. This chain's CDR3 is CASSQEGTLYNEQFF. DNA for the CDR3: TGTGCCAGCAGCCAAGAAGGTACCCTCTACAATGAGCAGTTCTTC.

The CDR3 DNA sequence: TGTGCCAGCAGGATTAGCGGGGGAGCTTACTACGAGCAGTACTTC. Its protein is CASRISGGAYYEQYF. V gene TRBV2 combines with J gene TRBJ2-7, with 9 bases fitting TRBD2. CDR1 and CDR2 from the germline V gene are SNHLY and FYNNEI. The V and J ends lost 6 bases and 3 bases, in that order; junction bases with no gene match: 9. CDR3 size: 15 residues.

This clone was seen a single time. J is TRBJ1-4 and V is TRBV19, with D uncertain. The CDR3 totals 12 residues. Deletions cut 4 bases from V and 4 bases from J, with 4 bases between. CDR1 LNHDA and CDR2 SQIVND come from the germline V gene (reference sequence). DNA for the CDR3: TGTGCCAGTAGTACAAGTAATGAAAAACTGTTTTTT. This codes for CASSTSNEKLFF.

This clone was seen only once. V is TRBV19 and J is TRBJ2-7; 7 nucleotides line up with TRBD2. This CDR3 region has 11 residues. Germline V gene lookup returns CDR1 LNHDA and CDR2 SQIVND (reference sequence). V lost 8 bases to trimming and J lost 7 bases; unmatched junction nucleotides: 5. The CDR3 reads CASHHGGEQYF. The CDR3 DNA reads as TGTGCCAGTCATCACGGGGGGGAGCAGTACTTC.

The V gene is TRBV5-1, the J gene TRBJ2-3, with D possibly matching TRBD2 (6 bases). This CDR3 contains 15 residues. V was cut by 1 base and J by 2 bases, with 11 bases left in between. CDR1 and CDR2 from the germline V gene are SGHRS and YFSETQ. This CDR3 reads CASSLLGSATDTQYF. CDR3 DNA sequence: TGCGCCAGCAGCTTGCTCGGGAGTGCCACAGATACGCAGTATTTT.

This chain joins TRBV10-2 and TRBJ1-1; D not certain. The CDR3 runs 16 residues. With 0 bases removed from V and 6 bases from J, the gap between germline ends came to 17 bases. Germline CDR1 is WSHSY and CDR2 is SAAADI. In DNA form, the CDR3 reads TGCGCCAGCAGTGAGTCGAGCCCATCCTTCGGGGCTGAAGCTTTCTTT. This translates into CASSESSPSFGAEAFF.

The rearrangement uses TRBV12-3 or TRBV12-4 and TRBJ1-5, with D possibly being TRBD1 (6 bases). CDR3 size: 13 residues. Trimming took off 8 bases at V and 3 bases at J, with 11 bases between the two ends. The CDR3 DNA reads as TGTGCCAGCCAGGGGCAGCCCAATCAGCCCCAGCATTTT. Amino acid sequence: CASQGQPNQPQHF.

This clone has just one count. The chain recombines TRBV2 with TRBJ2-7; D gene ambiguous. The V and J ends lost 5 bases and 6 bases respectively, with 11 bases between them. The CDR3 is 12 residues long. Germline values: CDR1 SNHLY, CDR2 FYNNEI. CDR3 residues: CASSYARPEQYF. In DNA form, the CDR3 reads TGTGCCAGCAGTTATGCTAGGCCCGAGCAGTACTTC.

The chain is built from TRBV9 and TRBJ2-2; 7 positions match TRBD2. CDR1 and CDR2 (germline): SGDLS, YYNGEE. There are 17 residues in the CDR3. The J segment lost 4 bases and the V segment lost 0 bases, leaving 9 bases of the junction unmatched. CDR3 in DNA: TGTGCCAGCAGCGTAGCCAGCGGGACCCAATTCACCGGGGAGCTGTTTTTT. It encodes CASSVASGTQFTGELFF.

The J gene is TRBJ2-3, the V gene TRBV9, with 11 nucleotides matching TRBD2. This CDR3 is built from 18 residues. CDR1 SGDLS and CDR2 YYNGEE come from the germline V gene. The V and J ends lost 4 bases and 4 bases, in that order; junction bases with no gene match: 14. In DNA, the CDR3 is TGTGCCAGCAGCCTCCGCGGCTTTACTAGCGGGAGTCCAGATACGCAGTATTTT. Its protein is CASSLRGFTSGSPDTQYF. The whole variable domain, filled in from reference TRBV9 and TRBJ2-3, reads DSGVTQTPKHLITATGQRVTLRCSPRSGDLSVYWYQQSLDQGLQFLIQYYNGEERAKGNILERFSAQQFPDLHSELNLSSLELGDSALYFCASSLRGFTSGSPDTQYFGPGTRLTVL.

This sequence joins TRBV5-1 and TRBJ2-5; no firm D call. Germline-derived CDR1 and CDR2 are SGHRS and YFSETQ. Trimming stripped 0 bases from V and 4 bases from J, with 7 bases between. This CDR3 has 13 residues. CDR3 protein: CASSLASGETQYF. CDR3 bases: TGCGCCAGCAGCTTGGCTTCGGGAGAGACCCAGTACTTC.

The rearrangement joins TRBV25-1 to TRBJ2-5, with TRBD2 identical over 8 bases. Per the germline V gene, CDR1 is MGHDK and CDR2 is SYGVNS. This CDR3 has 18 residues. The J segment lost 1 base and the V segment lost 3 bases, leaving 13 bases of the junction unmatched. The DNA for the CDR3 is TGTGCCAGCAGTGATGGGGGAGTACGCGGGAGGCCCCAAGAGACCCAGTACTTC. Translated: CASSDGGVRGRPQETQYF.

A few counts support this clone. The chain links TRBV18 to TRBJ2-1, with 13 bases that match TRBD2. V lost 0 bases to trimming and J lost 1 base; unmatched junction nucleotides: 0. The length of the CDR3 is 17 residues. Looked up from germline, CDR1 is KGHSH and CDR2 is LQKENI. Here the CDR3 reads CASSPPLAGGSYNEQFF. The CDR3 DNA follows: TGTGCCAGCTCACCACCACTAGCGGGAGGGTCCTACAATGAGCAGTTCTTC.

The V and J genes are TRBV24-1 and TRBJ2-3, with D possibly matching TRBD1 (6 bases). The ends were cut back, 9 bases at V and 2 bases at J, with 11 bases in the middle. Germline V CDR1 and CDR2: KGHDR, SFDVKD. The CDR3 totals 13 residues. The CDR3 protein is CATQGRVTDTQYF. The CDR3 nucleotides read TGTGCCACCCAGGGGCGGGTCACAGATACGCAGTATTTT.

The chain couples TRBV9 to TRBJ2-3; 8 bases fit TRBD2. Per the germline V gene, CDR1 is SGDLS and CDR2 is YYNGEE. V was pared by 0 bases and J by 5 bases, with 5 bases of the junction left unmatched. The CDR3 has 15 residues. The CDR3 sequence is CASSVAGLVVDTQYF. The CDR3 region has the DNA TGTGCCAGCAGCGTAGCGGGACTAGTCGTAGATACGCAGTATTTT.

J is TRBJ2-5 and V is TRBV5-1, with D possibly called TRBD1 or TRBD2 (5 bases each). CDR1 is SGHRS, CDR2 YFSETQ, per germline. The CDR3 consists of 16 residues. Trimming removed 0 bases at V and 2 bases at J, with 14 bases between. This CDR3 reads CASSLAPGTRQETQYF. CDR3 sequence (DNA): TGCGCCAGCAGCTTGGCCCCAGGGACCCGGCAAGAGACCCAGTACTTC.

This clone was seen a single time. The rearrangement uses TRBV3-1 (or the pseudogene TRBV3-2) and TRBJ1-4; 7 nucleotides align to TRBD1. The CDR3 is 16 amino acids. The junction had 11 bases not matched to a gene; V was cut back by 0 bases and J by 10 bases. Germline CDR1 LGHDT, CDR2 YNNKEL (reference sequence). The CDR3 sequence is CASSQDQEGAFGKLFF. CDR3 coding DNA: TGTGCCAGCAGCCAAGATCAAGAGGGGGCGTTTGGAAAACTGTTTTTT.

CDR3 bases: TGTGCCAGCAGCTTACAGGGAGGGAGCACTGAAGCTTTCTTT. This codes for CASSLQGGSTEAFF. The rearrangement joins TRBV7-2 to TRBJ1-1; a possible D gene is TRBD1 (5 bases). CDR3 size: 14 residues. Looked up from germline, CDR1 is SGHTA and CDR2 is FQGNSA. Trimming took 2 bases from V and 4 from J, leaving 11 bases between them.

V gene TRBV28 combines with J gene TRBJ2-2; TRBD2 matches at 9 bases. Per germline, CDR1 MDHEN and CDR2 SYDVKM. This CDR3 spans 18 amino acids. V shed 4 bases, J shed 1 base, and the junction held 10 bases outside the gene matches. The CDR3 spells CASSSGAGGGLNTGELFF. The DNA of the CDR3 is TGTGCCAGCAGTTCCGGTGCGGGAGGGGGCCTGAACACCGGGGAGCTGTTTTTT.

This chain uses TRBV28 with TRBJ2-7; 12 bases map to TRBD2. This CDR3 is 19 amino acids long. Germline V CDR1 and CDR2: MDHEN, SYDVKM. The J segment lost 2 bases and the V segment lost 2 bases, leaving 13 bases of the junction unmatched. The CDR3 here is CASSLISLAGGGSAYEQYF. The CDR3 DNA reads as TGTGCCAGCAGTTTAATTTCACTAGCGGGAGGTGGATCGGCCTACGAGCAGTACTTC.

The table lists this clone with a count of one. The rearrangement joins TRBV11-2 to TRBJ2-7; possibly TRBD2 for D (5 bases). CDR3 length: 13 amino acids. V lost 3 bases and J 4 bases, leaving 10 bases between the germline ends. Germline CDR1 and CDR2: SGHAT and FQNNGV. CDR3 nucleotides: TGTGCCAGCAGCTTCGAGAGGAGGTACGAGCAGTACTTC. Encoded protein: CASSFERRYEQYF. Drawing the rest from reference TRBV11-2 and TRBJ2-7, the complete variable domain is EAGVAQSPRYKIIEKRQSVAFWCNPISGHATLYWYQQILGQGPKLLIQFQNNGVVDDSQLPKDRFSAERLKGVDSTLKIQPAKLEDSAVYLCASSFERRYEQYFGPGTRLTVT.

CDR3 sequence: CASSAAEVNTGELFF. DNA of the CDR3: TGTGCCAGCAGCGCCGCTGAAGTGAACACCGGGGAGCTGTTTTTT. V usage is TRBV5-4 and J usage is TRBJ2-2; D unresolved. This CDR3 is 15 amino acids long. Germline CDR1 SGHNT, CDR2 YYREEE (reference sequence). The V end was cut by 4 bases, the J end by 1 base, with 11 bases between.